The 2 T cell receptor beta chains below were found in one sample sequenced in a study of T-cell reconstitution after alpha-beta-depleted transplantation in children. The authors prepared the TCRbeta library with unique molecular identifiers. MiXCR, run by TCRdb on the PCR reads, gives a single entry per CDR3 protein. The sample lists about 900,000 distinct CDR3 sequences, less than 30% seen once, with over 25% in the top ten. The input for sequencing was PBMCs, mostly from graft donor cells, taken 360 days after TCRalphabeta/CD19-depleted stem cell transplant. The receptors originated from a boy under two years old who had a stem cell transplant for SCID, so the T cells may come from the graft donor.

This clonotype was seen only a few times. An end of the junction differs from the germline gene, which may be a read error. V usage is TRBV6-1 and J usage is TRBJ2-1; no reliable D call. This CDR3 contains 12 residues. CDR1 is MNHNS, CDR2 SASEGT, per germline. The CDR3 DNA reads TGTGCCAGCAGGGAAGGGATCGGCGAGCAGTTCTTC. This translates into CASREGIGEQFF.

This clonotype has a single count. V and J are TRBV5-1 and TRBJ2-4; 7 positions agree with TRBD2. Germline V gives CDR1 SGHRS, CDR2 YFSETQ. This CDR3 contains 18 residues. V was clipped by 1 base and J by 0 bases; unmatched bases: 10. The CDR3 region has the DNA TGCGCCAGCAGCTTGAGTGGTCTAGCGGCCTCAGCCAAAAACATTCAGTACTTC. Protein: CASSLSGLAASAKNIQYF.